This entry describes one TCR beta chain. This sample is drawn from a study of glioma-infiltrating T cells after dendritic cell vaccination. CDR1 SGHRS and CDR2 YFSETQ come from the germline V gene. The CDR3 is 14 amino acids. Trimming pared 4 bases from V and 7 bases from J, leaving 12 bases between. This table comes from immunoSEQ multiplex PCR, and its TCRdb copy is limited to in-frame clones, with some not included. Of roughly 80,000 clones in the sample, around 87% were seen once. This sample's time point: after dendritic cell vaccination, including at tumor progression/relapse. This receptor was taken from a human donor with glioblastoma. V is TRBV5-1 and J is TRBJ1-6; tentative D call: TRBD1 (5 bases). Here the sequenced sample was blood, taken after dendritic cell vaccination. The CDR3 bases are TGCGCCAGCAGCCAACAGGTGGAAAATTCACCCCTCCACTTT. This encodes CASSQQVENSPLHF.